The clone carrying this TCR beta chain was counted between two and nine times. The record originates from a study of T-cell reconstitution after alpha-beta-depleted transplantation in children. The TCRbeta library was prepared with unique molecular identifiers. Each CDR3 protein gets one entry after TCRdb re-called the PCR reads with MiXCR. This table has a few hundred thousand distinct CDR3 sequences, about 26% appearing once. Germline CDR1 reads SGHRS; CDR2 reads YFSETQ. The CDR3 runs to 15 residues. V lost 0 bases, J lost 0 bases, and 9 bases lay in between. Sample: PBMCs, taken before TCRalphabeta/CD19-depleted stem cell transplant. The V and J genes are TRBV5-1 and TRBJ1-2, with D uncertain. This receptor was taken from a girl aged 2-10 years with Fanconi anemia, due to receive a stem cell transplant. The CDR3 sequence: CASSLVRPANYGYTF. The DNA of the CDR3 is TGCGCCAGCAGCTTGGTACGCCCCGCTAACTATGGCTACACCTTC. Together with reference TRBV5-1 and TRBJ1-2, the CDR3 gives the full variable domain: KAGVTQTPRYLIKTRGQQVTLSCSPISGHRSVSWYQQTPGQGLQFLFEYFSETQRNKGNFPGRFSGRQFSNSRSEMNVSTLELGDSALYLCASSLVRPANYGYTFGSGTRLTVV.